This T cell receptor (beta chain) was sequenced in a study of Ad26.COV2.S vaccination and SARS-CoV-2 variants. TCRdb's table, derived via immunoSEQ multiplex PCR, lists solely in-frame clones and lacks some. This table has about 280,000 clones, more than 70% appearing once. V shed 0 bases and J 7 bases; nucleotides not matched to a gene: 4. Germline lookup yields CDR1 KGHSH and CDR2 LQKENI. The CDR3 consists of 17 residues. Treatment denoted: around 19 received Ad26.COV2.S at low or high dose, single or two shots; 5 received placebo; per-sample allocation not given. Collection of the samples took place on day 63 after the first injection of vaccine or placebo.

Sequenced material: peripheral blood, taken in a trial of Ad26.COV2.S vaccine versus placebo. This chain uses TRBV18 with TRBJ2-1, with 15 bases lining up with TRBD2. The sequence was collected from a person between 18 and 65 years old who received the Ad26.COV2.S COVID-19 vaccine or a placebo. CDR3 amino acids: CASSPPGLAGGLNEQFF. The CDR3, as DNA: TGTGCCAGCTCACCACCGGGACTAGCGGGGGGCTTGAATGAGCAGTTCTTC.